This T cell receptor beta chain derives from a study of cytomegalovirus exposure and HLA in healthy donors. This CDR3 has 13 residues. Between the trimmed V and J ends, which lost 4 bases and 4 bases, there was a span of 10 bases. Germline lookup yields CDR1 SGHDT and CDR2 YYEEEE. The PCR employed 60 Vbeta primers together with 13 Jbeta primers. Sequenced by immunoSEQ multiplex PCR; TCRdb stores in-frame clones only, minus some. Here the sample spans about 120,000 clones, around 80% being singletons. With respect to this clone: Its matching antigen is unknown.

Study results and caveats: Reported findings show TCR beta sequences accurately forecast HLA-A and HLA-B alleles in most subjects. With high specificity and sensitivity, the classifier reportedly diagnosed cytomegalovirus status. Most TCR sequences were rare, but some public TCRs occurred in many donors.

The source is a middle-aged woman in good health and CMV-seropositive. Specimen: PBMCs. V and J are TRBV5-6 and TRBJ2-3; possibly TRBD1 for D (6 bases). CDR3 sequence reads: CASSKTGSDTQYF. The CDR3 coding sequence is TGTGCCAGCAGCAAGACAGGTTCAGATACGCAGTATTTT. Variable domain in full (rest from reference TRBV5-6 and TRBJ2-3): DAGVTQSPTHLIKTRGQQVTLRCSPKSGHDTVSWYQQALGQGPQFIFQYYEEEERQRGNFPDRFSGHQFPNYSSELNVNALLLGDSALYLCASSKTGSDTQYFGPGTRLTVL.